The rows below give T cell receptor beta chains drawn from one sample of a study of cytomegalovirus exposure and HLA in healthy donors. Using immunoSEQ multiplex PCR, the repertoire was profiled, and TCRdb retains in-frame clones only, with some absent. The data show 85,000 to 120,000 clones, roughly 71% seen once. Material for sequencing was PBMCs. The receptor source for this set is a male donor in good health and CMV-seropositive. Each CDR3 is given with its conserved first and last residue. A D gene is named only where the DNA matches it firmly. Only part of the rows carry a size: once, few, many, or a class if the clone is expanded.

>TRBD2|NA|TRBJ2-5|TRBV28
CASSTPLAGGPLGYETQYF
TGTGCCAGCAGCACTCCACTAGCGGGGGGGCCTCTGGGTTACGAGACCCAGTACTTC
>TRBD2|NA|TRBJ2-3|TRBV7-2
CASSLQRPGGTDTQYF
TGTGCCAGCAGCCTACAGCGGCCGGGGGGGACAGATACGCAGTATTTT
>TRBD1|NA|TRBJ2-3|TRBV30
CAWDIGGTGGRGSPLPQYF
TGTGCCTGGGACATTGGAGGGACAGGGGGCAGGGGTTCCCCGTTACCGCAGTATTTT
>NA|NA|TRBJ2-7|TRBV9
CASSVTGQQYEQYF
TGTGCCAGCAGCGTAACGGGACAACAATACGAGCAGTACTTC
>NA|NA|TRBJ1-6|TRBV6-5
CASSYGKKGYNSPLHF
TGTGCCAGCAGCTACGGCAAAAAGGGGTATAATTCACCCCTCCACTTT
>NA|NA|TRBJ1-4|TRBV29-1
CSCRGADEKLFF
TGCAGCTGCAGGGGTGCAGATGAAAAACTGTTTTTT
>NA|NA|TRBJ2-3|TRBV6-5
CASSYSPRTDTQYF
TGTGCCAGCAGTTACTCTCCTCGGACAGATACGCAGTATTTT
>NA|few|TRBJ1-4|TRBV13
CASSDRELPINEKLFF
TGTGCCAGCAGCGACCGGGAGCTGCCGATTAATGAAAAACTGTTTTTT
>NA|once|TRBJ1-1|TRBV6-5
CASSSGHSNTEAFF
TGTGCCAGCAGTTCCGGACACTCGAACACTGAAGCTTTCTTT
>NA|NA|TRBJ1-1|TRBV28
CASSFPGSMNTEAFF
TGTGCCAGCAGTTTCCCGGGAAGCATGAACACTGAAGCTTTCTTT
>TRBD2|NA|TRBJ2-1|TRBV28
CASSSPVAGAPNEQFF
TGTGCCAGCAGTTCCCCAGTAGCGGGAGCACCCAATGAGCAGTTCTTC
>NA|NA|TRBJ1-1|TRBV7-8
CASNGGQLNTEAFF
TGTGCCAGCAACGGAGGACAGCTGAACACTGAAGCTTTCTTT
>NA|NA|TRBJ2-3|TRBV18
CASSPLAAPGTDTQYF
TGTGCCAGCTCACCGTTAGCGGCACCCGGCACAGATACGCAGTATTTT
>NA|few|TRBJ2-1|TRBV27
CASSSEPYNEQFF
TGTGCCAGCAGTTCTGAGCCTTACAATGAGCAGTTCTTC
>TRBD2|NA|TRBJ2-7|TRBV4-3
CASSQSPGLAGAEQYF
TGCGCCAGCAGCCAAAGTCCCGGACTAGCGGGGGCCGAGCAGTACTTC
>NA|NA|TRBJ2-1|TRBV6-1
CASTEPYNEQFF
TGTGCCAGCACGGAGCCCTACAATGAGCAGTTCTTC
>TRBD2|NA|TRBJ2-2|TRBV9
CASSVVREPGTGELFF
TGTGCCAGCAGCGTAGTGCGGGAGCCGGGAACCGGGGAGCTGTTTTTT
>TRBD1|NA|TRBJ1-5|TRBV7-2
CASSQGQGDQHF
TGTGCCAGCAGCCAGGGACAGGGCGACCAGCATTTT
>TRBD1|NA|TRBJ1-1|TRBV5-1
CASSLDRGNTEAFF
TGCGCCAGCAGCTTGGACAGGGGGAACACTGAAGCTTTCTTT
>NA|NA|TRBJ1-3|TRBV28
CASSEGTRSGNTIYF
TGTGCCAGCAGCGAGGGGACTCGCTCTGGAAACACCATATATTTT
>NA|NA|TRBJ2-2|TRBV7-2
CASSFGGPNTGELFF
TGTGCCAGCAGCTTCGGGGGTCCTAACACCGGGGAGCTGTTTTTT
>TRBD1|NA|TRBJ2-3|TRBV5-4
CASSPEPQGASTDTQYF
TGTGCCAGCAGCCCCGAACCCCAGGGGGCGAGCACAGATACGCAGTATTTT
>NA|NA|TRBJ2-1|TRBV15
CATSTSSGRDNEQFF
TGTGCCACCAGCACCTCCTCGGGCAGGGACAATGAGCAGTTCTTC
>NA|NA|TRBJ2-2|TRBV7-3
CASSLGLFAGELFF
TGTGCCAGCAGCCTTGGACTTTTCGCCGGGGAGCTGTTTTTT
>TRBD1|NA|TRBJ2-7|TRBV6-6
CASRSGTGGEQYF
TGTGCCAGCAGATCCGGGACAGGGGGCGAGCAGTACTTC
>TRBD1|NA|TRBJ1-5|TRBV5-6
CASSLYRTGVNQPQHF
TGTGCCAGCAGCTTGTACCGGACAGGGGTCAATCAGCCCCAGCATTTT
>NA|NA|TRBJ2-2|TRBV5-1
CASSSLEGSGELFF
TGCGCCAGCAGCTCTCTTGAGGGTTCCGGGGAGCTGTTTTTT
>TRBD2|NA|TRBJ2-2|TRBV27
CASSAAGLAANTGELFF
TGTGCCAGCAGCGCCGCGGGGCTAGCGGCCAACACCGGGGAGCTGTTTTTT
>TRBD1|NA|TRBJ1-4|TRBV9
CASSALRGIGEKLFF
TGTGCCAGCAGCGCACTCAGGGGGATAGGTGAAAAACTGTTTTTT
>NA|NA|TRBJ2-3|TRBV6-5
CASRSGVWDTQYF
TGTGCCAGCAGGTCGGGAGTGTGGGATACGCAGTATTTT
>NA|few|TRBJ1-6|TRBV18
CASSPTGLGDSPLNF
TGTGCCAGCTCACCCACAGGGCTCGGGGATTCACCCCTCAACTTT
>TRBD1|NA|TRBJ1-2|TRBV19
CASYRGQGYGYTF
TGTGCCAGCTACCGCGGACAGGGTTATGGCTACACCTTC
>NA|NA|TRBJ1-5|TRBV20-1
CSASENQPQHF
TGCAGTGCTAGTGAGAATCAGCCCCAGCATTTT
>NA|NA|TRBJ2-2|TRBV6-5
CASSYLKGWAGELFF
TGTGCCAGCAGTTACCTCAAGGGGTGGGCCGGGGAGCTGTTTTTT
>NA|NA|TRBJ2-7|TRBV20-1
CSATLVDSEYF
TGCAGTGCAACCCTCGTGGACTCAGAGTACTTC
>NA|NA|TRBJ2-1|TRBV6-5
CASSYDRSSYNEQFF
TGTGCCAGCAGTTACGATAGGAGCTCCTACAATGAGCAGTTCTTC
>TRBD1|once|TRBJ2-7|TRBV2
CASSGTGTGRYEQYF
TGTGCCAGCAGTGGAACCGGGACAGGCCGATACGAGCAGTACTTC
>NA|NA|TRBJ1-1|TRBV5-1
CASSLSGGNTEAFF
TGCGCCAGCAGCTTGTCGGGGGGGAACACTGAAGCTTTCTTT
>TRBD1|NA|TRBJ2-7|TRBV5-4
CASSAGTGRSYEQYF
TGTGCCAGCAGCGCGGGGACAGGGCGATCCTACGAGCAGTACTTC
>NA|NA|TRBJ2-1|TRBV28
CASSLWAGLEQFF
TGTGCCAGCAGTTTATGGGCGGGACTTGAGCAGTTCTTC